The clone carrying this T cell receptor (beta chain) was recorded at least ten times. MiXCR was run by TCRdb on the PCR reads, yielding one entry per CDR3 protein. In the table there are 350,000 or so distinct CDR3 sequences, around 21% of which are singletons. The record originates from a study of molecular identifiers for immune sequencing clone quantification. The CDR3 is 13 amino acids. Trimming cost V 1 base and J 5 bases, with 8 bases left between them. Germline V gene data show CDR1 as MDHEN and CDR2 as SYDVKM. The chain links TRBV28 to TRBJ2-5; D call uncertain. The TCR comes from a human donor in good health. Some libraries in this study had Jurkat cell RNA spiked in. The specimen sequenced was naive CD8+ T cells from blood, with Jurkat cell RNA spiked in. Sample subset: FACS-sorted CD8+CD4-CCR7+CD45RA+ naive T cells. CDR3 residues: CASSLFRSETQYF. Written as DNA, the CDR3 is TGTGCCAGCAGTTTATTCCGTTCGGAGACCCAGTACTTC.